This note documents a single TCR beta chain sequence. Its target is unknown. The data originate from a study of CD8+ T cells in alopecia areata. Study-wide context: Oral tofacitinib, 5 to 10 mg twice daily, was given in an open-label trial.

Trimming removed 6 bases from V and 0 bases from J, with 12 bases in between. The germline CDR1 and CDR2 sequences are MNHEY and SMNVEV (reference sequence). The CDR3 totals 16 residues. Study results and limitations: Persistence during tofacitinib was seen for many expanded lesional clones in scalp and blood. Elevated clonality characterized lesional scalp relative to normal scalp, particularly in alopecia totalis/universalis.

Indicated treatment: oral pan-JAK inhibitor, 5-10 mg twice daily. Following extraction, RNA underwent reverse transcription to cDNA, which served as the sequencing template. Generated by immunoSEQ multiplex PCR, the TCRdb table keeps only in-frame clones and is missing some. Here the sample spans about 94,000 clones, about 70% being singletons. This clonotype was obtained from a human donor with alopecia areata. Sequencing used CD8+ T cells sorted from blood, obtained at approximately week 45, from a patient treated with tofacitinib. This chain joins TRBV27 and TRBJ1-6, with D unresolved. The CDR3 sequence: CASRGLESSYNSPLHF. In nucleotides, the CDR3 is TGTGCCAGCAGGGGTTTGGAGAGCTCCTATAATTCACCCCTCCACTTT.